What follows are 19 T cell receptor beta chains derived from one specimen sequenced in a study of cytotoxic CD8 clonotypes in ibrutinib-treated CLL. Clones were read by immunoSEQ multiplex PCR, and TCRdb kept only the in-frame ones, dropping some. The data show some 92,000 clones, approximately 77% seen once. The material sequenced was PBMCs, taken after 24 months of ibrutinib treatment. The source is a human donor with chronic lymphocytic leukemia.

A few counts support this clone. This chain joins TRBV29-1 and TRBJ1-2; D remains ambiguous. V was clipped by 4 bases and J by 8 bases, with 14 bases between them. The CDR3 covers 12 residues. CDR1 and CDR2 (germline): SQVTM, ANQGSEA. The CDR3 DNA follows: TGCAGCGTTGGCAACCGGGGAGGAGGCTACACCTTC. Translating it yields CSVGNRGGGYTF.

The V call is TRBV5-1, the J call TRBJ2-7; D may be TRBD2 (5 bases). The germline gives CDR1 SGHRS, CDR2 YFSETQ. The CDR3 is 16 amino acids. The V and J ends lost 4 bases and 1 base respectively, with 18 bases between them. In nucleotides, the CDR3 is TGCGCCAGCAGCGTGGGCCAAGGAGGCGCGTCCTACGAGCAGTACTTC. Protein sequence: CASSVGQGGASYEQYF.

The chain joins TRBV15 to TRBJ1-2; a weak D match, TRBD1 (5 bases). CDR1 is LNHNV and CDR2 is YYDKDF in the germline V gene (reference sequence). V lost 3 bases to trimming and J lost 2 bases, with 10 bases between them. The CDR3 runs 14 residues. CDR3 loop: CATSRGDGNYGYTF. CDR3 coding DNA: TGTGCCACCAGCAGGGGGGACGGCAACTATGGCTACACCTTC. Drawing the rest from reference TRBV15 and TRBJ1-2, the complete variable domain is DAMVIQNPRYQVTQFGKPVTLSCSQTLNHNVMYWYQQKSSQAPKLLFHYYDKDFNNEADTPDNFQSRRPNTSFCFLDIRSPGLGDTAMYLCATSRGDGNYGYTFGSGTRLTVV.

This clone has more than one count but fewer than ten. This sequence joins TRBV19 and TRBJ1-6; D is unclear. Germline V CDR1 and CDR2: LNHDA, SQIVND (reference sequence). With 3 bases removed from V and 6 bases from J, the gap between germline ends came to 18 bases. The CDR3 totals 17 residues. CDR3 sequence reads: CASSIGPVPKGNSPLHF. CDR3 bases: TGTGCCAGTAGTATCGGTCCCGTACCAAAGGGTAATTCACCCCTCCACTTT. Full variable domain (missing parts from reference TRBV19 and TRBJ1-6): DGGITQSPKYLFRKEGQNVTLSCEQNLNHDAMYWYRQDPGQGLRLIYYSQIVNDFQKGDIAEGYSVSREKKESFPLTVTSAQKNPTAFYLCASSIGPVPKGNSPLHFGNGTRLTVT.

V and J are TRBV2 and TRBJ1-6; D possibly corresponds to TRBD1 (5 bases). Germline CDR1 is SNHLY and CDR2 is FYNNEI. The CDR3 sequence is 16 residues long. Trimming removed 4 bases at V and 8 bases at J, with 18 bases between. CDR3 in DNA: TGTGCCAGCAGTGGGCCCCTCAGGGTTGGGGATTCACCCCTCCACTTT. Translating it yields CASSGPLRVGDSPLHF. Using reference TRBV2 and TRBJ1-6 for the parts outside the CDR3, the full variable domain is EPEVTQTPSHQVTQMGQEVILRCVPISNHLYFYWYRQILGQKVEFLVSFYNNEISEKSEIFDDQFSVERPDGSNFTLKIRSTKLEDSAMYFCASSGPLRVGDSPLHFGNGTRLTVT.

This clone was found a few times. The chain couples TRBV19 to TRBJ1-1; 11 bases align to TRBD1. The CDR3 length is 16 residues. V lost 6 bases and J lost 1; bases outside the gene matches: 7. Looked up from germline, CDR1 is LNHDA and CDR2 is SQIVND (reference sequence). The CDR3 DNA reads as TGTGCCAGTAGGGACAGGGGGCGAGCGCCGAACACTGAAGCTTTCTTT. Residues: CASRDRGRAPNTEAFF.

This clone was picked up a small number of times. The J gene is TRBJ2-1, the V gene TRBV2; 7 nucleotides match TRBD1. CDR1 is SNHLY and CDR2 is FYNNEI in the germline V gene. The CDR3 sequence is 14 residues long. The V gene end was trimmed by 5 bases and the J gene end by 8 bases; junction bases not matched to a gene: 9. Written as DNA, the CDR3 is TGTGCCAGCAGTTTTGGGACAGTAGGCCATGAGCAGTTCTTC. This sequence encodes CASSFGTVGHEQFF.

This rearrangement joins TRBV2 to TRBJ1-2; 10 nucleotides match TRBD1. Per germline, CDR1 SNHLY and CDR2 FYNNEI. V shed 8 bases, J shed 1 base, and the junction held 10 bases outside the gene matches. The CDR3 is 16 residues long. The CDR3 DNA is TGTGCCAGCCTGGGTCCCGGGACAGGGGTTAACTATGGCTACACCTTC. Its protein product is CASLGPGTGVNYGYTF.

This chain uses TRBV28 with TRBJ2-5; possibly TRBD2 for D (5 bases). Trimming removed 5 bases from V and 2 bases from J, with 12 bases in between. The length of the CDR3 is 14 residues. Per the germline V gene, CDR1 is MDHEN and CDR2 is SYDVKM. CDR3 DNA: TGTGCCAGCAGTCCCCCCCCGGGACAAGAGACCCAGTACTTC. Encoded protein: CASSPPPGQETQYF.

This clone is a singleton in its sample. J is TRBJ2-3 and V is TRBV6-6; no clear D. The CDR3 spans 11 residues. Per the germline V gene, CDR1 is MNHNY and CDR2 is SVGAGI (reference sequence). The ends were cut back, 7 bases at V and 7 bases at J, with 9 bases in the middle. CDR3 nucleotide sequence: TGTGCCAGCACCGATACCTATACGCAGTATTTT. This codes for CASTDTYTQYF.

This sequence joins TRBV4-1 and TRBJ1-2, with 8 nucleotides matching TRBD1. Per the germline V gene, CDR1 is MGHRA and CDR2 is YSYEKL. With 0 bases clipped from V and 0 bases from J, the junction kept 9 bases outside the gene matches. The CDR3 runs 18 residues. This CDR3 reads CASSQDRRQGATNYGYTF. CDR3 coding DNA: TGCGCCAGCAGCCAAGATCGACGGCAGGGGGCAACTAACTATGGCTACACCTTC.

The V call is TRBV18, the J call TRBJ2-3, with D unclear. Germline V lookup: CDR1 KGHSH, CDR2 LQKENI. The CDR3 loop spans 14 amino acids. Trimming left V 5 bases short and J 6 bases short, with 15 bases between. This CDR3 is CASSELMAADTQYF. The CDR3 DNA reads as TGTGCCAGCTCAGAGCTCATGGCCGCGGATACGCAGTATTTT.

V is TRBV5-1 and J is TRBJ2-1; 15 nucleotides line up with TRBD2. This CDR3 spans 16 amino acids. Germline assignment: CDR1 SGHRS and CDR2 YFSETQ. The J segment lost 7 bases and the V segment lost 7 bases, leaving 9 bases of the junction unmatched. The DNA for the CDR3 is TGCGCCAGCTGCGTATCCGGACTAGCGGGAGGGAATGAGCAGTTCTTC. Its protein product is CASCVSGLAGGNEQFF. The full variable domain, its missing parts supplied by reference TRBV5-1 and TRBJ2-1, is KAGVTQTPRYLIKTRGQQVTLSCSPISGHRSVSWYQQTPGQGLQFLFEYFSETQRNKGNFPGRFSGRQFSNSRSEMNVSTLELGDSALYLCASCVSGLAGGNEQFFGPGTRLTVL.

As DNA, the CDR3 is TGTGCCTGGAGTGTACAAGGGAGGCATCAGCCCCAGCATTTT. It yields the protein CAWSVQGRHQPQHF. J is TRBJ1-5 and V is TRBV30; no clear D gene. The CDR3 totals 14 residues. V lost 0 bases and J lost 5, with 11 bases in between. Germline CDR1 GTSNPN, CDR2 SVGIG (reference sequence).

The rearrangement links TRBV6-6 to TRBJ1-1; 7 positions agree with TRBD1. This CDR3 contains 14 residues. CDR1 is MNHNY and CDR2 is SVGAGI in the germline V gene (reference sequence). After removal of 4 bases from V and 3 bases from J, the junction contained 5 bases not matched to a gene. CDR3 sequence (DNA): TGTGCCAGCAGTTCCGACAGGGCGGACACTGAAGCTTTCTTT. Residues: CASSSDRADTEAFF.

The CDR3 DNA reads as TGCGCCAGCAGCCAAGTCACGGCAGGGATGGTTGAAAAACTGTTTTTT. This gives the protein CASSQVTAGMVEKLFF. This chain joins TRBV4-1 and TRBJ1-4; weak D call: TRBD1 (5 bases). CDR1 and CDR2 from the germline V gene are MGHRA and YSYEKL. CDR3 size: 16 residues. Trimming stripped 1 base from V and 7 bases from J, with 16 bases between.

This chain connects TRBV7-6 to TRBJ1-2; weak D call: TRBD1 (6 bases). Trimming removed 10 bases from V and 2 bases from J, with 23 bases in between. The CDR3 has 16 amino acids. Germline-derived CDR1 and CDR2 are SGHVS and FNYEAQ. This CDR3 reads CATAAPEGGFNYGYTF. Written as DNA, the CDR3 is TGTGCCACAGCCGCCCCAGAGGGGGGTTTCAACTATGGCTACACCTTC.

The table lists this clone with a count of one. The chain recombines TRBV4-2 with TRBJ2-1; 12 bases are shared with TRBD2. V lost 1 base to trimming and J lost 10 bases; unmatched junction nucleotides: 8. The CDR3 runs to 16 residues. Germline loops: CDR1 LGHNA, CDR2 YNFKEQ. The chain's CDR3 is CASSQALAGGPGEQFF. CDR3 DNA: TGTGCCAGCAGCCAAGCCCTAGCGGGAGGGCCTGGGGAGCAGTTCTTC.

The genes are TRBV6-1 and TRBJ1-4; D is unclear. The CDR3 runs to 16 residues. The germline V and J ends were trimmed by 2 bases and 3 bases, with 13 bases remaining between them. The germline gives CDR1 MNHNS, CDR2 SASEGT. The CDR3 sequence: CASSELGSEANEKLFF. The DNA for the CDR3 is TGTGCCAGCAGTGAATTGGGGAGTGAAGCTAATGAAAAACTGTTTTTT.